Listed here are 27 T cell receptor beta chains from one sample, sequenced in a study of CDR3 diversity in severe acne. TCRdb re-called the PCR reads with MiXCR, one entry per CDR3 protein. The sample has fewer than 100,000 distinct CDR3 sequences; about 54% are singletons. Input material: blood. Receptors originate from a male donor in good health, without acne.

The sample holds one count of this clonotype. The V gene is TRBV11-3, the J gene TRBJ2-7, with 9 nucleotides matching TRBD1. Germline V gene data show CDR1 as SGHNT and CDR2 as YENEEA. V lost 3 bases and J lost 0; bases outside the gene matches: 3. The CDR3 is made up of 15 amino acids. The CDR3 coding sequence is TGTGCCAGCAGCTTGCGGACAGGGGCCTCCTACGAGCAGTACTTC. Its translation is CASSLRTGASYEQYF.

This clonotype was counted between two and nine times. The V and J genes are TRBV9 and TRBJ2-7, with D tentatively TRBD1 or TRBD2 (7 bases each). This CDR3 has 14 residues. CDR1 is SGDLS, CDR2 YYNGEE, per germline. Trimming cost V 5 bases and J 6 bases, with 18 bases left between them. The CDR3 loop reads CASRDPGGDSEQYF. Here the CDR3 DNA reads TGTGCCAGCAGAGACCCAGGGGGGGACTCCGAGCAGTACTTC.

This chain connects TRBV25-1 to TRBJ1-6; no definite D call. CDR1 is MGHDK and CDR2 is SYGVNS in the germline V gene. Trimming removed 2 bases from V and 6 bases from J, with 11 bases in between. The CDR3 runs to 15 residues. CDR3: CASSERRRANSPLHF. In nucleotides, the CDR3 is TGTGCCAGCAGTGAAAGACGGAGGGCTAATTCACCCCTCCACTTT. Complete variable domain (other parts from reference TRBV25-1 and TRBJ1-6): EADIYQTPRYLVIGTGKKITLECSQTMGHDKMYWYQQDPGMELHLIHYSYGVNSTEKGDLSSESTVSRIRTEHFPLTLESARPSHTSQYLCASSERRRANSPLHFGNGTRLTVT.

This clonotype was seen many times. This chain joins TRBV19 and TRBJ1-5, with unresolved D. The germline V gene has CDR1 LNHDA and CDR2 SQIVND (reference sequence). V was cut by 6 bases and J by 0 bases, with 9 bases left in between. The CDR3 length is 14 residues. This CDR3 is CASRNSNSNQPQHF. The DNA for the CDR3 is TGTGCCAGTAGGAACAGCAATAGCAATCAGCCCCAGCATTTT.

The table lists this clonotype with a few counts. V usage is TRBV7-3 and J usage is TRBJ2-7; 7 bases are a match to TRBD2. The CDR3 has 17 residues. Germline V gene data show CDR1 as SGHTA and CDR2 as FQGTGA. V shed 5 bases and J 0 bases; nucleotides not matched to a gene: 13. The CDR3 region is CASSQGWGEGSSYEQYF. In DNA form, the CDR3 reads TGTGCCAGCAGCCAAGGGTGGGGGGAGGGTTCCTCCTACGAGCAGTACTTC.

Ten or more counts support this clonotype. The CDR3 here is CASSVGTRAEAFF. CDR3 in DNA: TGTGCCAGCAGCGTAGGGACGCGGGCTGAAGCTTTCTTT. This chain uses TRBV7-6 with TRBJ1-1; tentatively, D is TRBD1 (5 bases). With 5 bases removed from V and 6 bases from J, the gap between germline ends came to 13 bases. Looked up from germline, CDR1 is SGHVS and CDR2 is FNYEAQ. This CDR3 is built from 13 residues. The full variable domain, in which reference TRBV7-6 and TRBJ1-1 provide the parts outside the CDR3, is GAGVSQSPRYKVTKRGQDVALRCDPISGHVSLYWYRQALGQGPEFLTYFNYEAQQDKSGLPNDRFSAERPEGSISTLTIQRTEQRDSAMYRCASSVGTRAEAFFGQGTRLTVV.

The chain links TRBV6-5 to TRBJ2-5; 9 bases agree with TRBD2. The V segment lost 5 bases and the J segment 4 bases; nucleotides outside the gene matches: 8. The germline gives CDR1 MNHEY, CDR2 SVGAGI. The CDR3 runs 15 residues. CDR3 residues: CASSPAGLASETQYF. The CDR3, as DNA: TGTGCCAGCAGTCCCGCCGGACTAGCGTCAGAGACCCAGTACTTC.

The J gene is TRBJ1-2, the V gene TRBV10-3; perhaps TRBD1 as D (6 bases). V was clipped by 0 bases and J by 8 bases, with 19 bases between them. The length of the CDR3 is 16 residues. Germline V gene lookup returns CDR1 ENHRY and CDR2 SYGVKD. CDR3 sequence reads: CAISESTLGRGGGYTF. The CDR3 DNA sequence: TGTGCCATCAGTGAGTCGACTCTCGGCAGGGGCGGCGGCTACACCTTC.

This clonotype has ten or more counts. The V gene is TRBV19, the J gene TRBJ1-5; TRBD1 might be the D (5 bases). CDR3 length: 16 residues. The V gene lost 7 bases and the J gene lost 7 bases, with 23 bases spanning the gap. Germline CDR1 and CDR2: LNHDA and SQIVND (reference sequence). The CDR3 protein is CASILSGRTPGQPQHF. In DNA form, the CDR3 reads TGTGCCAGTATCCTCTCCGGAAGGACACCGGGGCAGCCCCAGCATTTT.

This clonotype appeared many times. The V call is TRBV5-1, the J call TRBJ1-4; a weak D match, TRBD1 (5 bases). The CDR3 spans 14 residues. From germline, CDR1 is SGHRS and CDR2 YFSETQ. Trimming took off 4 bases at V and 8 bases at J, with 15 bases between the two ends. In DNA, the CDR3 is TGCGCCAGCAGCCCCACCTCGACAGCAGAAAAACTGTTTTTT. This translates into CASSPTSTAEKLFF.

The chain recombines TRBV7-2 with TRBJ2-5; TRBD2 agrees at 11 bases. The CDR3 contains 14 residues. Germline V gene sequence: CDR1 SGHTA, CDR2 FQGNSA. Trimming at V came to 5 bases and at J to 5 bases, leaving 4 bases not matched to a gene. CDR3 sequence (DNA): TGTGCCAGCAGCCTGACTAGCGGGGAGGAGACCCAGTACTTC. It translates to CASSLTSGEETQYF. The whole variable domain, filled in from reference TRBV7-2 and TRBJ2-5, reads GAGVSQSPSNKVTEKGKDVELRCDPISGHTALYWYRQSLGQGLEFLIYFQGNSAPDKSGLPSDRFSAERTGGSVSTLTIQRTQQEDSAVYLCASSLTSGEETQYFGPGTRLLVL.

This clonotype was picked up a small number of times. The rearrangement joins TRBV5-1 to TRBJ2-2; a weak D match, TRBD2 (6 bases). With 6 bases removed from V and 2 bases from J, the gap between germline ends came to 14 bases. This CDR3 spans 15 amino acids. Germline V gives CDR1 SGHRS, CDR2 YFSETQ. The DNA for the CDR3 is TGCGCCAGCAATGCGGGGCCCAGCAACACCGGGGAGCTGTTTTTT. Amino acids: CASNAGPSNTGELFF.

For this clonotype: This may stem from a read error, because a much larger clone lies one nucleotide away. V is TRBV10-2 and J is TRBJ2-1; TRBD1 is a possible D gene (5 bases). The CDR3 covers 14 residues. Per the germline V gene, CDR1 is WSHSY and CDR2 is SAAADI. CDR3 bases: TGCGCCAGCTATGAACAGGACACCTACAATGGGCAGTTCTTC. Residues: CASYEQDTYNGQFF.

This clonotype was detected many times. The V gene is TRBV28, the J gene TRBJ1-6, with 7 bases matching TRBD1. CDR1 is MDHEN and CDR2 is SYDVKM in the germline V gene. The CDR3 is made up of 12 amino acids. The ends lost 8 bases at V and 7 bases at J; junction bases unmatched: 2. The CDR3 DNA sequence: TGTGCCAGCGACAGGGTGAATTCACCCCTCCACTTT. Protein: CASDRVNSPLHF.

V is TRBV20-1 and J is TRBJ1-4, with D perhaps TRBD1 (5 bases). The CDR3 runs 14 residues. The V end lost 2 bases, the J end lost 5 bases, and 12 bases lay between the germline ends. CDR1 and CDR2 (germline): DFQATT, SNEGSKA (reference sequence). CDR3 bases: TGCAGTGCTAGACCCGGGACGAGGAATGAAAAACTGTTTTTT. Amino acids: CSARPGTRNEKLFF.

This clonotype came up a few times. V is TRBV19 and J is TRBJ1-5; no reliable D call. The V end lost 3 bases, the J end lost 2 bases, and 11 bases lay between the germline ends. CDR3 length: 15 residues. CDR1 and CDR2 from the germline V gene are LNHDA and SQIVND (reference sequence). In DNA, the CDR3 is TGTGCCAGTAGTATCGCGGTGCAGGGCAATCAGCCCCAGCATTTT. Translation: CASSIAVQGNQPQHF. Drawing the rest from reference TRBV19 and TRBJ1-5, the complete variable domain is DGGITQSPKYLFRKEGQNVTLSCEQNLNHDAMYWYRQDPGQGLRLIYYSQIVNDFQKGDIAEGYSVSREKKESFPLTVTSAQKNPTAFYLCASSIAVQGNQPQHFGDGTRLSIL.

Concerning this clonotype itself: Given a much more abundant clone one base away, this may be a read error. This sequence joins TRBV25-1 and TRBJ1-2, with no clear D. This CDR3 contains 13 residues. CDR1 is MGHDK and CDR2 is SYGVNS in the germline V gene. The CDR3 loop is CANSNNANYGYTF. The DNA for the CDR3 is TGTGCCAACAGTAATAACGCGAACTATGGCTACACCTTC.

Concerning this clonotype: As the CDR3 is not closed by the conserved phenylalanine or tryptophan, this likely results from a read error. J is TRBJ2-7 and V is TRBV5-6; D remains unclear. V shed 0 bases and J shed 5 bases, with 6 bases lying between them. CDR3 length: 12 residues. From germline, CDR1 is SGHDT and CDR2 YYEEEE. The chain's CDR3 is CASSLAGNEQYS. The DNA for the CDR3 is TGTGCCAGCAGCTTGGCAGGAAACGAGCAGTACTCC.

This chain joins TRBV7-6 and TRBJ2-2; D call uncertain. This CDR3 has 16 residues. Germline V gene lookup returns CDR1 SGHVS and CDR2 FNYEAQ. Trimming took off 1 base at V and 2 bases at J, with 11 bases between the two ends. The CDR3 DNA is TGTGCCAGCAGCTTAGGATTCTCTCTAAACACCGGGGAGCTGTTTTTT. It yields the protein CASSLGFSLNTGELFF.

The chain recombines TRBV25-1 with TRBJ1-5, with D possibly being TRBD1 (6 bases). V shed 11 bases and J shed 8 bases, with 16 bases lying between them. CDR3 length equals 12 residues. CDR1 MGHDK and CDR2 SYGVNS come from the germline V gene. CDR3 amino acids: CAWGGSNEPQHF. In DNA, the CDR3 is TGTGCCTGGGGGGGCAGTAACGAGCCCCAGCATTTT.

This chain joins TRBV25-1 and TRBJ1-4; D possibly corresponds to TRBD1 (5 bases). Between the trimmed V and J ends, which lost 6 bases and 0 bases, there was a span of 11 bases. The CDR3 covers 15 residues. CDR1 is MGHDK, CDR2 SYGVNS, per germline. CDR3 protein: CASSVGGATNEKLFF. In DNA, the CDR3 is TGTGCCAGCAGCGTTGGAGGGGCAACTAATGAAAAACTGTTTTTT.

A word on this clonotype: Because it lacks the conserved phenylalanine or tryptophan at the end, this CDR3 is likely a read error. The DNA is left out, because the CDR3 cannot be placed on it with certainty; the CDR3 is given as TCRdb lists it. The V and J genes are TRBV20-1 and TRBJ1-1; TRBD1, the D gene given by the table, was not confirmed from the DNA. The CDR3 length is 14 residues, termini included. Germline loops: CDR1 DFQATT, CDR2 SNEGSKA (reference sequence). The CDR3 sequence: CSARPGPENTEASI.

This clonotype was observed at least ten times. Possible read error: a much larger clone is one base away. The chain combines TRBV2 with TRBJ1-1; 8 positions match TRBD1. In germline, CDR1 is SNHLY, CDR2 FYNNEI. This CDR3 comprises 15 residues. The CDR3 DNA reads TGTGCCAGCAGGCCCAGGAGACAGGGGAACACTGGAGCTTTCTTT. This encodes CASRPRRQGNTGAFF.

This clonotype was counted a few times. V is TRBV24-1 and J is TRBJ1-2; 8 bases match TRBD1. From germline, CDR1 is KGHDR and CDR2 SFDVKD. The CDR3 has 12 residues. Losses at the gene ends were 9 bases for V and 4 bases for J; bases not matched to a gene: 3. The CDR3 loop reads CATFDRGYGYTF. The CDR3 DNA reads TGTGCCACCTTTGACAGGGGCTATGGCTACACCTTC.

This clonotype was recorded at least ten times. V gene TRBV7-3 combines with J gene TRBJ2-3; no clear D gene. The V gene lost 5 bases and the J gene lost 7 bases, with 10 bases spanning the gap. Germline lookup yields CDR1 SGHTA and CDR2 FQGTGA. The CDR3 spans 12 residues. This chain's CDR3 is CASSRDTYTQYF. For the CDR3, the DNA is TGTGCCAGCAGCAGAGACACCTATACGCAGTATTTT.

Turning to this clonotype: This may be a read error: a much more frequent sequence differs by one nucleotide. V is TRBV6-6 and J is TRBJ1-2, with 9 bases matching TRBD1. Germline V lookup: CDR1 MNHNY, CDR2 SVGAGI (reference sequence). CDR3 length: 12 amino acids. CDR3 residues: CAISQGAGGFTF. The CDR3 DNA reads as TGTGCCATTTCACAGGGGGCGGGTGGCTTCACCTTC.

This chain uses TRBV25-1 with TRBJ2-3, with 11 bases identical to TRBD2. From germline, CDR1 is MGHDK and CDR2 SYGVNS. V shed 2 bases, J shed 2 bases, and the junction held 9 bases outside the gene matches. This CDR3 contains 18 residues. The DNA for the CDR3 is TGTGCCAGCAGTGAAAAAGTAGGGACTAGCGGATCCACAGATACGCAGTATTTT. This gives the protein CASSEKVGTSGSTDTQYF.